The sequence of this T cell receptor (beta chain) was determined in a study of blood T cell repertoires in COVID-19. The CDR3 is 13 residues long. CDR1 SGHVS and CDR2 FQNEAQ come from the germline V gene. V was trimmed by 6 bases and J by 1 base, leaving 9 bases between them. Sequencing used immunoSEQ multiplex PCR; TCRdb keeps in-frame clones, though not all of them. The sample carries some 150,000 clones, around 85% recorded once. The specimen sequenced was peripheral blood. This chain connects TRBV7-8 to TRBJ1-1; a weak D match, TRBD1 (5 bases). This sequence originates from a man aged 70-80 years with acute or convalescent COVID-19. The CDR3 is CASSLQENTEAFF. Here the CDR3 DNA reads TGTGCCAGCAGTTTACAGGAGAACACTGAAGCTTTCTTT.